This T cell receptor beta chain was recorded in a study of blood T cells in healthy people across ages (dated by TCRdb to the mid-2010s). For the study in its entirety: Template switching captured roughly one uniquely barcoded TCR beta cDNA molecule per two T cells in model experiments. Age-related changes in TCR beta repertoire diversity were measured in the study by deep sequencing normalized with unique cDNA molecular identifiers. The donors were divided into four age groups: young (average approximately 15 years), middle-aged (approximately 39), aged (approximately 62) and long-lived (82). To avoid experimental bias, donors of different ages were randomly spread across the sequencing lanes. Two additional independent replicas of 1 million unique cDNA reads from the same blood draw were analyzed for two donors (one aged 18 to 30 and one aged 80 or older). The paper's findings and limits, for the study overall: As age increased, observed TCR beta diversity per million T cells dropped in a roughly linear way, and a significant reduction was already evident by age roughly 40. Compared with the aged group, more naive CD4+ T cells, fewer expanded clones and increased TCR diversity were shown by the long-lived group, suggesting age selection. Total diversity estimates from one million sequenced T cells were considered lower bounds and underestimates. Because donor CMV infection status was unknown, age-related changes in expanded clonotypes were potentially confounded. Observed TCR beta diversity correlated strongly with the percentage of naive T cells measured by flow cytometry. Bulk unsorted PBMC profiling prevented conclusive comparison of naive and antigen-experienced compartments.

Sequences DFQATT (CDR1) and SNEGSKA (CDR2) are obtained from the germline V gene (reference sequence). From cysteine to phenylalanine, the CDR3 is 20 amino acids long. Only the CDR3 portion is preserved as DNA: 60 bases, with reading frame beginning at the first base. The germline V and J ends show losses of 1 base and 0 bases respectively, and no gene match explains 14 bases of the junction. Libraries were prepared through 5' RACE. The sample was run on an Illumina HiSeq 2500. A second PCR of roughly 6 to 11 cycles was run with a J-beta primer mix and a sample-barcoded 5' primer. Each TCR beta cDNA molecule received a unique molecular identifier from a template-switch 5' adaptor carrying 12 random nucleotides. Each sample yielded at least 3 million CDR3-containing paired-end reads. All of the RNA was converted into first-strand cDNA using the Mint cDNA synthesis kit, with a TRBC-specific oligonucleotide serving as the primer. After uracil-DNA glycosylase treatment, a first 18-cycle PCR used universal primers M1SS and BC2_uni_R on all cDNA. The source study handled its data this way. For normalization, 1 million high-quality reads, each with a distinct molecular identifier, were randomly selected from each sample. Instead of being binned into consensus sequences, reads that shared molecular identifiers were thrown out. CDR3 identification, clonotype clustering and error correction used MiTCR with a Q25 quality threshold and the strictest error-elimination algorithm. A nonparametric unseen species model using Euler transformation provided a lower-bound estimate of total TCR beta diversity. Clones were called with MiXCR by TCRdb after fastp trimmed the public reads at Q25, and only in-frame beta chains were retained. When rows share a CDR3 protein, they turn into one entry using the most common DNA and genes. The V and J calls reflect TCRdb's pipeline rather than the authors' work. This sample holds 910,000 or so distinct CDR3 sequences; around 54% were observed only once. The ten most abundant clones make up about 21% of the sample.

The approximately 40 donors, aged about 6 to 95 years, were systemically healthy Caucasian individuals from Russia. Each donor gave about 9.7 milliliters of peripheral blood, drawn into EDTA-treated Vacutainer tubes. Ficoll-Paque density-gradient centrifugation was used to isolate PBMCs, with at least 7 million per sample. Total RNA was extracted from PBMCs with Trizol reagent, with at least 6 micrograms obtained per sample. Naive CD45RAhigh/CD27high T cell percentages were measured by flow cytometry on a PBMC aliquot from every donor. This clonotype was detected only a few times. Its antigen is not yet known. Base-call qualities are not available, and no considerably larger clone is one nucleotide away.

Sequencing was carried out using blood. Recombination connected TRBV20-1 to TRBJ2-1; TRBD2 aligns with 11 central bases. The clonotype was recovered from a woman aged 55-69 years in good health. The DNA sequence is given as TGCAGTGCTAGAGCGCAAACTAGCGGGAGCTCCCCAAACTCCTACAATGAGCAGTTCTTC. It codes for CSARAQTSGSSPNSYNEQFF.